Presented here are 13 T cell receptor beta chains from one specimen sequenced in a study of cytotoxic CD8 clonotypes in ibrutinib-treated CLL. Libraries were prepared by immunoSEQ multiplex PCR; TCRdb keeps only in-frame clonotypes and omits some of them. Among hundreds of thousands of clones listed, roughly three quarters were seen once. The starting material was PBMCs, obtained after 12 months of ibrutinib treatment. The receptors shown here come from a human donor with chronic lymphocytic leukemia.

The chain recombines TRBV7-3 with TRBJ2-3, with TRBD2 matching 9 bases. The V and J ends lost 5 bases and 3 bases, in that order; junction bases with no gene match: 3. The CDR3 runs to 14 residues. The germline gives CDR1 SGHTA, CDR2 FQGTGA. Here the CDR3 reads CASSISGSTDTQYF. The DNA for the CDR3 is TGTGCCAGCAGCATTAGCGGGAGTACAGATACGCAGTATTTT.

Only a few counts were recorded for this clone. The CDR3 sequence is CASSYSGQVLNYGYTF. The CDR3 region has the DNA TGTGCCAGCAGTTACTCAGGACAGGTTCTTAACTATGGCTACACCTTC. This chain connects TRBV6-5 to TRBJ1-2; TRBD1 agrees at 7 bases. CDR1 is MNHEY and CDR2 is SVGAGI in the germline V gene. The CDR3 is made up of 16 amino acids. V shed 0 bases and J 1 base; nucleotides not matched to a gene: 5.

The rearrangement links TRBV5-1 to TRBJ1-1; 10 nucleotides agree with TRBD1. The J segment lost 7 bases and the V segment lost 3 bases, leaving 15 bases of the junction unmatched. Germline assignment: CDR1 SGHRS and CDR2 YFSETQ. The CDR3 length is 17 residues. The CDR3 coding sequence is TGCGCCAGCAGCTCTAGGGTCGGGACAGGGGACTACGGTGAAGCTTTCTTT. Its protein product is CASSSRVGTGDYGEAFF.

The chain links TRBV19 to TRBJ2-6, with D possibly being TRBD2 (5 bases). Deletions cut 4 bases from V and 0 bases from J, with 19 bases between. There are 19 residues in the CDR3. Germline CDR1 and CDR2: LNHDA and SQIVND (reference sequence). In nucleotides, the CDR3 is TGTGCCAGTAGTAGTCCGGGGAGAAGGTCCCTCTCTGGGGCCAACGTCCTGACTTTC. The encoded protein is CASSSPGRRSLSGANVLTF.

The V and J genes are TRBV5-1 and TRBJ2-1, with 10 bases aligning to TRBD2. The trim removed 4 bases at V and 3 bases at J, leaving 13 bases unmatched. The CDR3 is 18 residues long. CDR1 is SGHRS, CDR2 YFSETQ, per germline. Written as DNA, the CDR3 is TGCGCCAGCAGCCCGGGGGCTAGCGGGGGCCAAAACTACAATGAGCAGTTCTTC. Protein product: CASSPGASGGQNYNEQFF.

This clone was recorded a few times. The chain joins TRBV6-5 to TRBJ1-6, with TRBD1 as a possible D gene (5 bases). V gave up 3 bases and J gave up 10 bases, with 19 bases separating them. CDR1 and CDR2 (germline): MNHEY, SVGAGI. This CDR3 region has 16 residues. DNA of the CDR3: TGTGCCAGCAGTTATCGAACAGAGGCCGGGGGGTCACCCCTCCACTTT. Translated: CASSYRTEAGGSPLHF.

Remarks on this clone: A junction end diverges from the germline sequence, so it may reflect a read error. The chain couples TRBV7-7 to TRBJ2-5; D unresolved. There are 16 residues in the CDR3. CDR1 and CDR2 (germline): SSHAT, FNYEAQ (reference sequence). Written as DNA, the CDR3 is TGTGCTAGCAGCCGAGGTTCAGGAGTAATTCAAGAGACCCAGTACTTC. As protein: CASSRGSGVIQETQYF.

J is TRBJ2-1 and V is TRBV29-1; D might be TRBD2 (6 bases). Germline values: CDR1 SQVTM, CDR2 ANQGSEA. The CDR3 is made up of 10 amino acids. CDR3 sequence (DNA): TGCAGTGGAGGGCCCCATGAGCAGTTCTTC. Translating gives CSGGPHEQFF.

This chain uses TRBV7-9 with TRBJ2-7; D ambiguous. Germline V CDR1 and CDR2: SEHNR, FQNEAQ (reference sequence). V lost 4 bases, J lost 5 bases, and 9 bases lay in between. The CDR3 has 12 residues. CDR3 sequence reads: CASSSLLDEQYF. The CDR3 DNA reads TGTGCCAGCAGCTCCCTGTTGGACGAGCAGTACTTC.

The chain links TRBV29-1 to TRBJ1-3; D may be TRBD1 (6 bases). Trimming took off 4 bases at V and 0 bases at J, with 16 bases between the two ends. Germline loops: CDR1 SQVTM, CDR2 ANQGSEA. The CDR3 covers 16 residues. The CDR3 reads CSVVGQPSDSGNTIYF. In DNA, the CDR3 is TGCAGCGTTGTTGGACAGCCTTCAGACTCTGGAAACACCATATATTTT.

This clone has a handful of counts. This rearrangement joins TRBV28 to TRBJ2-2; 15 positions agree with TRBD2. The CDR3 contains 16 residues. Germline CDR1 and CDR2: MDHEN and SYDVKM. V trimming: 5 bases; J trimming: 6 bases; junction bases outside the gene matches: 4. The CDR3 spells CASSPRTSGRAGELFF. CDR3 DNA: TGTGCCAGCAGTCCCCGGACTAGCGGGAGGGCCGGGGAGCTGTTTTTT.

The chain recombines TRBV10-3 with TRBJ2-3; TRBD2 aligns across 9 bases. Germline V lookup: CDR1 ENHRY, CDR2 SYGVKD. V shed 3 bases and J 2 bases; nucleotides not matched to a gene: 9. The CDR3 totals 17 residues. The CDR3 sequence: CAISDLGAGGPTDTQYF. The CDR3, as DNA: TGTGCCATCAGTGACCTTGGGGCGGGGGGGCCCACAGATACGCAGTATTTT.

J is TRBJ2-2 and V is TRBV7-2, with no clear D. Germline V lookup: CDR1 SGHTA, CDR2 FQGNSA. V gave up 5 bases and J gave up 4 bases, with 5 bases separating them. The CDR3 runs to 12 residues. The CDR3 DNA is TGTGCCAGCAGCCAAACCACCGGGGAGCTGTTTTTT. Translating it yields CASSQTTGELFF.